The entry below describes one TCR beta chain. TRB was amplified from approximately 230 ng of peripheral blood genomic DNA per sample. This entry is derived from a study of T cell clusters in autoimmune cytopenias. Study-wide background: A median of approximately 47,000 TRB reads per sample yielded a median roughly 2,000 distinct clonotypes.

TRB rearrangements were amplified by touch-down multiplex PCR with mixed TRB-A/B primers. TCRdb reprocessed the multiplex PCR reads, keeping one entry per CDR3 protein, no DNA. Its table records 9,500 to 15,000 distinct CDR3 sequences. Germline V gene lookup returns CDR1 DFQATT and CDR2 SNEGSKA (reference sequence). The CDR3 is 13 amino acids. These same records also appear under a second study, on T cell repertoires in aging, cancer and after chemotherapy. From that study: Six age groups, ranging from 30 or younger to 70 or older, included the donors.

Source material: peripheral blood. The rearrangement links TRBV20-1 to TRBJ2-3; TCRdb returns TRBD2, unconfirmable since there is no DNA. The sequence was collected from a human donor in good health. The CDR3 here is CSAYSGGADTQYF.